This T cell receptor (beta chain) derives from a study of cytomegalovirus exposure and HLA in healthy donors. PCR used 60 Vbeta primers and 13 Jbeta primers. Assay used: immunoSEQ multiplex PCR; TCRdb lists only in-frame clones, some missing. The sample has approximately 160,000 clones, more than 65% seen once. The CDR3 has 14 residues. Deletions cut 3 bases from V and 3 bases from J, with 11 bases between. CDR1 is MDHEN and CDR2 is SYDVKM in the germline V gene. This TCR was sampled from a man aged 25 to 45 in good health and CMV-seropositive. The rearrangement links TRBV28 to TRBJ1-1; possible D gene TRBD1, 6 bases. The material sequenced was PBMCs. CDR3 sequence (DNA): TGTGCCAGCAGTTTCCAGGGGCCATACACTGAAGCTTTCTTT. It encodes CASSFQGPYTEAFF.